The 11 T cell receptor beta chains reported below all come from one sample, sequenced in a study of blood T cell repertoires in COVID-19. Only in-frame clones appear in the TCRdb table, and some are missing; sequencing was by immunoSEQ multiplex PCR. The table lists 300,000 to 350,000 clones, about 93% of them singletons. The sequenced material came from peripheral blood. These receptors were obtained from a woman under 30 who had recovered from COVID-19.

This chain joins TRBV9 and TRBJ1-2; D is ambiguous. The CDR3 is 16 residues long. V dropped 0 bases and J dropped 1 base, with 13 bases sitting between them. In germline, CDR1 is SGDLS, CDR2 YYNGEE. The CDR3 sequence: CASSVGADLNNYGYTF. The CDR3 region has the DNA TGTGCCAGCAGCGTAGGGGCCGACCTTAATAACTATGGCTACACCTTC.

The chain couples TRBV18 to TRBJ2-2; 11 bases fit TRBD2. The CDR3 length is 17 residues. Germline V gene data show CDR1 as KGHSH and CDR2 as LQKENI. J was trimmed by 0 bases and V by 6 bases; bases with no gene match: 6. The CDR3 is CASSVMTSGANTGELFF. Written as DNA, the CDR3 is TGTGCCAGCTCCGTGATGACTAGCGGGGCGAACACCGGGGAGCTGTTTTTT.

This chain links TRBV19 with TRBJ2-1, with 9 bases identical to TRBD1. The ends lost 0 bases at V and 8 bases at J; junction bases unmatched: 8. This CDR3 has 16 residues. Germline assignment: CDR1 LNHDA and CDR2 SQIVND (reference sequence). CDR3 in DNA: TGTGCCAGTAGTATAGATGTAGTACAGGGGGCACATGAGCAGTTCTTC. This translates into CASSIDVVQGAHEQFF.

The chain recombines TRBV2 with TRBJ1-6, with D unresolved. Germline V gene sequence: CDR1 SNHLY, CDR2 FYNNEI. The CDR3 consists of 14 residues. V was trimmed by 3 bases and J by 0 bases, leaving 3 bases between them. The CDR3: CASSDSSYNSPLHF. The CDR3 DNA follows: TGTGCCAGCAGTGACAGCTCCTATAATTCACCCCTCCACTTT. The full variable domain, its missing parts supplied by reference TRBV2 and TRBJ1-6, is EPEVTQTPSHQVTQMGQEVILRCVPISNHLYFYWYRQILGQKVEFLVSFYNNEISEKSEIFDDQFSVERPDGSNFTLKIRSTKLEDSAMYFCASSDSSYNSPLHFGNGTRLTVT.

The chain carries TRBV7-9 and TRBJ2-1, with 14 bases that match TRBD2. Germline assignment: CDR1 SEHNR and CDR2 FQNEAQ (reference sequence). J was trimmed by 8 bases and V by 5 bases; bases with no gene match: 17. The CDR3 extends over 19 amino acids. The CDR3 spells CASSPNDGTSGRIGDEQFF. The CDR3 DNA sequence: TGTGCCAGCAGCCCGAATGACGGGACTAGCGGGAGAATAGGCGATGAGCAGTTCTTC.

As DNA, the CDR3 is TGTGCCAGCAGCAAACTCCCCTACAGGGGCAATCCCTACGAGCAGTACGTC. Translation gives CASSKLPYRGNPYEQYV. The chain combines TRBV21-1 with TRBJ2-7; the table's D gene call, TRBD1, was not cross checked with the DNA. TRBV21-1 is tagged as a pseudogene. This CDR3 region has 17 residues.

The gene calls are TRBV4-3 and TRBJ2-1; 14 bases fit TRBD2. The CDR3 has 19 amino acids. Trimming cost V 4 bases and J 1 base; bases outside gene matches: 9. Per the germline V gene, CDR1 is LGHNA and CDR2 is YSLEER. In nucleotides, the CDR3 is TGCGCCAGCAGCCCTAGACTAGCGGGAGGGGAAAAATCCTACAATGAGCAGTTCTTC. Its protein product is CASSPRLAGGEKSYNEQFF.

The V gene is TRBV19, the J gene TRBJ2-5; 10 positions match TRBD1. This CDR3 has 15 residues. Per germline, CDR1 LNHDA and CDR2 SQIVND (reference sequence). With 5 bases clipped from V and 5 bases from J, the junction kept 8 bases outside the gene matches. The CDR3 nucleotides are TGTGCCAGTAGTCCCCGACAGGGGGCGCGGGAGACCCAGTACTTC. Translated, it gives CASSPRQGARETQYF.

This clone was observed a few times. This chain connects TRBV7-9 to TRBJ2-7, with TRBD1 as a possible D gene (5 bases). The V gene lost 3 bases and the J gene lost 7 bases, with 10 bases spanning the gap. Germline V CDR1 and CDR2: SEHNR, FQNEAQ (reference sequence). The CDR3 runs 12 residues. CDR3 coding DNA: TGTGCCAGCAGCTTTGGGGCCCGAGAGCAGTACGTC. Translating gives CASSFGAREQYV.

V and J are TRBV7-9 and TRBJ2-2, with 10 bases aligning to TRBD1. This CDR3 region has 15 residues. Germline-derived CDR1 and CDR2 are SEHNR and FQNEAQ (reference sequence). Losses at the gene ends were 0 bases for V and 6 bases for J; bases not matched to a gene: 1. In DNA form, the CDR3 reads TGTGCCAGCAGCTTAGCCGGGACAGGGGCCGGGGAGCTGTTTTTT. Encoded protein: CASSLAGTGAGELFF.

This clone appeared a single time. This rearrangement joins TRBV28 to TRBJ2-5, with 8 nucleotides matching TRBD2. Germline lookup yields CDR1 MDHEN and CDR2 SYDVKM. The CDR3 length is 15 residues. The ends lost 5 bases at V and 5 bases at J; junction bases unmatched: 10. The CDR3 spells CASSGPSGRAETQYF. The CDR3 nucleotides are TGTGCCAGCAGTGGTCCCTCCGGGAGGGCGGAGACCCAGTACTTC.